This T cell receptor beta chain was sequenced for a study of a mutant IDH1 vaccine in newly diagnosed glioma. The wider study: Before enrollment, the patients had been treated with radiotherapy alone, temozolomide alone, or both together. Most of them had received both.

Assay used: immunoSEQ multiplex PCR; TCRdb lists only in-frame clones, some missing. The table records roughly 84,000 clones, roughly 87% of them present only once. V gave up 9 bases and J gave up 0 bases; unmatched junction bases: 7. CDR1 and CDR2 from the germline V gene are LNHNV and YYDKDF (reference sequence). This CDR3 spans 14 amino acids. Time point defined: baseline, week 1 (first vaccination visit). Treatment given: pre-vaccination baseline after standard-of-care therapy. The TCR originated in a man between 40 and 49 years old with glioma. Some clones in this sample may be carry-over from other donors' samples. The sequences come from PBMCs, collected from a glioma patient treated with radiotherapy, temozolomide or both. This chain uses TRBV15 with TRBJ1-1, with TRBD1 matching 7 bases. The CDR3 region has the DNA TGTGCCACAAAACGCGACAGGGTGAACACTGAAGCTTTCTTT. It yields the protein CATKRDRVNTEAFF.